A selection of T cell receptor beta chains follows, all from one sample in a study of memory CD4+ T cells and cytomegalovirus serostatus. TCRdb's copy holds only in-frame clones and misses some; the assay was immunoSEQ multiplex PCR. The table includes approximately 53,000 clones, roughly 78% detected once. Sequenced: memory CD4+ T cells from blood. The receptor set was obtained from an adult in good health and CMV-seronegative. Each CDR3 is given with its conserved first and last residue. A D gene is named only where the DNA matches it firmly. The size field is filled for only some rows; it gives once, few, many or a size class.

TGTGCCAGCAGCTTAGGGTCAGGGAACACCGGGGAGCTGTTTTTT	CASSLGSGNTGELFF	TRBV11-3	TRBJ2-2	-	-
TGTGCCAGCAGTCGACGGGGGGCGGACTACAATGAGCAGTTCTTC	CASSRRGADYNEQFF	TRBV6-5	TRBJ2-1	-	once
TGTGCCAGCAGTGTAACATATGGCAATCAGCCCCAGCATTTT	CASSVTYGNQPQHF	TRBV2	TRBJ1-5	-	-
TGTGCCTGGGGACGGGGAGGAAGGGATGAAAAACTGTTTTTT	CAWGRGGRDEKLFF	TRBV30	TRBJ1-4	-	-
TGTGCCAGCAGCCGCGGGGACAGATCATCCTACGAGCAGTACTTC	CASSRGDRSSYEQYF	TRBV7-9	TRBJ2-7	-	-
TGTGCCAGCAGTGAGGGGACTTTAAGCTCCTACGAGCAGTACTTC	CASSEGTLSSYEQYF	TRBV2	TRBJ2-7	-	-
TGTGCCAGCAGTAATATTGGACTAGCGGCAAGCTCCTACAATGAGCAGTTCTTC	CASSNIGLAASSYNEQFF	TRBV27	TRBJ2-1	TRBD2	-
TGTGCCAGCTCCCGAGGGAGAGAACTAGCGGTTCAGTACTTC	CASSRGRELAVQYF	TRBV18	TRBJ2-4	TRBD2	few
TGTGCCACCAGCAGAGATCGGGGAAAAGAGACCCAGTACTTC	CATSRDRGKETQYF	TRBV15	TRBJ2-5	-	-
TGTGCCAGCAGCAATTATGGGGTGAACACTGAAGCTTTCTTT	CASSNYGVNTEAFF	TRBV7-2	TRBJ1-1	-	-
TGTGCCAGCAGCGTAGGCCCGGGACAGTCGAACACCGGGGAGCTGTTTTTT	CASSVGPGQSNTGELFF	TRBV9	TRBJ2-2	TRBD1	-
TGTGCCTGGAGTGGGCAGAGGGAGGGGACAGATACGCAGTATTTT	CAWSGQREGTDTQYF	TRBV30	TRBJ2-3	TRBD2	-
TGCAGCGTAGTACGTGATGGGCACTACGAGCAGTACTTC	CSVVRDGHYEQYF	TRBV29-1	TRBJ2-7	-	-
TGTGCCTGGAGTGGGGACAGGGGGAATGGGAATGAGCAGTTCTTC	CAWSGDRGNGNEQFF	TRBV30	TRBJ2-1	TRBD1	-
TGTGCCAGCGGATCTGGGGCCAACGTCCTGACTTTC	CASGSGANVLTF	TRBV27	TRBJ2-6	-	-
TGTGCCAGCAGCTGGCCGGACAGGAACACTGAAGCTTTCTTT	CASSWPDRNTEAFF	TRBV5-8	TRBJ1-1	-	-
TGTGCCAGCAGTTCATCCACCAGAGCTAATGAAAAACTGTTTTTT	CASSSSTRANEKLFF	TRBV28	TRBJ1-4	-	-
TGTGCCAGCAGCCGACAGGGGTCGGGGTACGAGCAGTACTTC	CASSRQGSGYEQYF	TRBV6-6	TRBJ2-7	TRBD1	-
TGTGCCTCAAGTCGGGACGGCTACGAGCAGTACTTC	CASSRDGYEQYF	TRBV30	TRBJ2-7	-	-
TGTGCCAGCGTACAGGGGGAAAATGAAAAACTGTTTTTT	CASVQGENEKLFF	TRBV2	TRBJ1-4	TRBD1	-
TGTGCCAGCAGTTCAAACCGGTTAGCCAAAAACATTCAGTACTTC	CASSSNRLAKNIQYF	TRBV6-5	TRBJ2-4	-	-
TGTGCCAGCAGCTTAGCTGGCTCGGGGGATCACCTAGCCAAAAACATTCAGTACTTC	CASSLAGSGDHLAKNIQYF	TRBV7-8	TRBJ2-4	-	-
TGTGCCAGTAGTATCCGACAGGGGTTCTACGAGCAGTACTTC	CASSIRQGFYEQYF	TRBV19	TRBJ2-7	TRBD1	once
TGTGCCAGCAGCTTAGAGGTTAATTCAGATACGCAGTATTTT	CASSLEVNSDTQYF	TRBV11-2	TRBJ2-3	-	once
TGTGCCACCTGGGTCCTAGGACAGCCGGCTAACTATGGCTACACCTTC	CATWVLGQPANYGYTF	TRBV28	TRBJ1-2	-	-
TGTGCCAGCAGCCCCGTCCGGGGCTCTGGGGCCAACGTCCTGACTTTC	CASSPVRGSGANVLTF	TRBV4-2	TRBJ2-6	-	-
TGTGCCAGCAGCCCGCCGACAGGGCGAATGGGGACCCAGTACTTC	CASSPPTGRMGTQYF	TRBV11-2	TRBJ2-5	TRBD1	-
TGTGCCAGCATCAGGACTTCTGGAAACACCATATATTTT	CASIRTSGNTIYF	TRBV6-6	TRBJ1-3	-	-
TGTGCCTGGAGTGTACCGGCCACTGTTATGGGTGAAAAACTGTTTTTT	CAWSVPATVMGEKLFF	TRBV30	TRBJ1-4	-	-
TGCGCCAGCACTTTCCAGGGGAGTATCTACAATGAGCAGTTCTTC	CASTFQGSIYNEQFF	TRBV10-1	TRBJ2-1	-	-
TGTGCCAGCTCGTTCACTACAGGGGGAATGAACACTGAAGCTTTCTTT	CASSFTTGGMNTEAFF	TRBV18	TRBJ1-1	TRBD1	few
TGTGCCAGCAGTAACGCAGGGTTTCATGGCTACACCTTC	CASSNAGFHGYTF	TRBV28	TRBJ1-2	-	-
TGTGCCAGCAGCGGGGCGGGGGGTTTAGTCAAGCAGTACTTC	CASSGAGGLVKQYF	TRBV5-4	TRBJ2-7	TRBD2	-
TGTGCCAGCAGTTACTCGGGGACAGCTACCGGGGAGCTGTTTTTT	CASSYSGTATGELFF	TRBV6-5	TRBJ2-2	TRBD1	-
TGCGCCAGCAGACAGGGTAGCAATCAGCCCCAGCATTTT	CASRQGSNQPQHF	TRBV10-2	TRBJ1-5	-	-
TGTGCCAGCAGCGCGGGACAGGGGAGTACCTACGAGCAGTACTTC	CASSAGQGSTYEQYF	TRBV9	TRBJ2-7	TRBD1	-
TGTGCCTGGAGTTTAAAAGGGGGACTAGGCTACGAGCAGTACTTC	CAWSLKGGLGYEQYF	TRBV30	TRBJ2-7	TRBD2	-
TGTGCCTGGTACGAATCCGGGACAGGGGGGAATAATGAGCAGTTCTTC	CAWYESGTGGNNEQFF	TRBV30	TRBJ2-1	TRBD1	-
TGTGCCAGCAGTGACCTAGCGATCCGGAGGGATACGCAGTATTTT	CASSDLAIRRDTQYF	TRBV2	TRBJ2-3	-	-
TGTGCCACCCACATTGTGGGGACTGAAGCTTTCTTT	CATHIVGTEAFF	TRBV6-1	TRBJ1-1	-	-